This T cell receptor (beta chain) was identified during a study of T cell responses to AZD1222 COVID-19 vaccine. Here immunoSEQ multiplex PCR was the method, and the copy in TCRdb shows in-frame clones only, minus some. The top ten hold less than 3% of the sample, which has 200,000 or so clones, 80% to 90% seen once. This CDR3 is 15 amino acids long. J is TRBJ1-4 and V is TRBV21-1. TRBV21-1 is reported as a pseudogene. The input for sequencing was peripheral blood, taken on day 0 of MenACWY control vaccination. This clonotype was sampled from an adult in good health. The CDR3 nucleotides read TGTGCCAGCAGCCCGGGGAGGCCTAGGGATGAAAAACTGTTTTTT. Translation gives CASSPGRPRDEKLFF.